The 9 T cell receptor beta chains below come from one sample, sequenced in a study of T-cell reconstitution after alpha-beta-depleted transplantation in children. The TCRbeta library incorporated unique molecular identifiers. MiXCR, run by TCRdb on the PCR reads, gives a single entry per CDR3 protein. The sample records about 540,000 distinct CDR3 sequences, 25% to 30% being singletons. The source was PBMCs, collected before TCRalphabeta/CD19-depleted stem cell transplant. The receptor source for this set is a boy under three years old with Wiskott-Aldrich syndrome, due to receive a stem cell transplant.

This clonotype was seen a few times. The chain employs TRBV7-6 and TRBJ1-5; unclear D gene. Trimming pared 4 bases from V and 1 base from J, leaving 11 bases between. The CDR3 spans 15 residues. Per germline, CDR1 SGHVS and CDR2 FNYEAQ. CDR3 sequence reads: CASSSGPRSNQPQHF. CDR3 nucleotide sequence: TGTGCCAGCAGCTCAGGACCTCGGAGCAATCAGCCCCAGCATTTT.

The chain carries TRBV5-1 and TRBJ2-6, with D possibly matching TRBD2 (5 bases). This CDR3 has 16 amino acids. Per the germline V gene, CDR1 is SGHRS and CDR2 is YFSETQ. V was cut by 7 bases and J by 6 bases, with 20 bases left in between. The CDR3 sequence is CASEQRRSPAANVLTF. The CDR3 region has the DNA TGCGCCAGCGAACAAAGGAGGAGTCCAGCGGCCAACGTCCTGACTTTC.

At least ten counts were recorded for this clonotype. The gene calls are TRBV29-1 and TRBJ1-2; perhaps TRBD1 as D (5 bases). The CDR3 sequence is 12 residues long. Germline V CDR1 and CDR2: SQVTM, ANQGSEA. Trimming cost V 7 bases and J 2 bases, with 11 bases left between them. CDR3: CSGGGDNYGYTF. Written as DNA, the CDR3 is TGCAGCGGTGGAGGGGACAACTATGGCTACACCTTC. The full variable domain, with the rest looked up from reference TRBV29-1 and TRBJ1-2, is SAVISQKPSRDICQRGTSLTIQCQVDSQVTMMFWYRQQPGQSLTLIATANQGSEATYESGFVIDKFPISRPNLTFSTLTVSNMSPEDSSIYLCSGGGDNYGYTFGSGTRLTVV.

V gene TRBV7-2 combines with J gene TRBJ2-3; TRBD2 is a possible D gene (6 bases). V was cut by 3 bases and J by 3 bases, with 10 bases left in between. The V gene's germline CDR1 is SGHTA and CDR2 FQGNSA. The CDR3 is 14 residues long. CDR3 protein: CASSFFGGTDTQYF. The CDR3 DNA follows: TGTGCCAGCAGCTTTTTCGGGGGTACAGATACGCAGTATTTT.

The chain has TRBV28 and TRBJ2-1; 9 positions match TRBD2. Germline CDR1 is MDHEN and CDR2 is SYDVKM. The CDR3 has 17 amino acids. V lost 5 bases and J lost 7; bases outside the gene matches: 15. The CDR3, as DNA: TGTGCCAGCAGTACGCGGGGGGATAGCGGGAGTAAAAATGAGCAGTTCTTC. It specifies CASSTRGDSGSKNEQFF.

This clonotype occurred a few times. The chain employs TRBV28 and TRBJ1-2, with D unclear. V dropped 5 bases and J dropped 4 bases, with 17 bases sitting between them. The CDR3 runs to 15 residues. Germline V CDR1 and CDR2: MDHEN, SYDVKM. The CDR3 DNA is TGTGCCAGCAGTAAGATCCTCCAAGGAGGCTATGGCTACACCTTC. As protein: CASSKILQGGYGYTF.

The chain is built from TRBV7-8 and TRBJ1-5; 7 bases line up with TRBD1. The trim removed 0 bases at V and 4 bases at J, leaving 3 bases unmatched. CDR3 length: 15 amino acids. Germline assignment: CDR1 SGHVS and CDR2 FQNEAQ. CDR3 sequence reads: CASSLAAGGNQPQHF. CDR3 DNA sequence: TGTGCCAGCAGCTTAGCGGCAGGGGGGAATCAGCCCCAGCATTTT.

There are a few counts of this clonotype. The rearrangement uses TRBV28 and TRBJ2-5, with D possibly TRBD1 on 5 matching bases. The CDR3 runs 15 residues. Trimming cost V 5 bases and J 4 bases, with 17 bases left between them. The germline CDR1 and CDR2 sequences are MDHEN and SYDVKM. CDR3 nucleotide sequence: TGTGCCAGCAGTGCCAAACCCCCCAGGGTAGAGACCCAGTACTTC. As protein: CASSAKPPRVETQYF.

The chain has TRBV14 and TRBJ2-1; D might be TRBD2 (6 bases). Germline V gene lookup returns CDR1 SGHDN and CDR2 FVKESK. The CDR3 covers 16 residues. Trimming removed 1 base from V and 2 bases from J, with 12 bases in between. CDR3 amino acids: CASSQVTGSTYNEQFF. In nucleotides, the CDR3 is TGTGCCAGCAGCCAAGTAACCGGGAGCACCTACAATGAGCAGTTCTTC.